A selection of T cell receptor beta chains follows, all from one sample in a study of long-term antiretroviral therapy in people with HIV. Repertoires were generated with immunoSEQ multiplex PCR, while TCRdb's copy carries only in-frame clones and drops some. The repertoire holds approximately 27,000 clones, with roughly nine tenths as singletons. Specimen: unsorted PBMCs, collected 3.1 years after starting antiretroviral therapy. These receptors were taken from a man aged 18-30 years with HIV. The CDR3 runs from the conserved cysteine through the conserved F or W. Fields, in order: V gene, CDR3 length, D gene, J gene, clone size, CDR3 protein, CDR3 DNA. A D gene is named only where the DNA matches it firmly. Part of the rows lack a size; the others show once, few, many or a class for expanded clones.

TRBV11-2,15,-,TRBJ2-1,-,CASSMLGVGGNEQFF,TGTGCCAGCAGCATGTTGGGGGTCGGAGGTAATGAGCAGTTCTTC
TRBV6-5,12,-,TRBJ2-7,-,CASSYHLYEQYF,TGTGCCAGCAGTTACCATCTGTACGAGCAGTACTTC
TRBV7-7,17,-,TRBJ2-2,once,CASSPMGRGIIAGELFF,TGTGCTAGCAGCCCCATGGGCAGGGGAATTATAGCCGGGGAGCTGTTTTTT
TRBV2,14,TRBD1,TRBJ1-6,-,CASHKGTDNSPLHF,TGTGCCAGCCATAAAGGGACAGATAATTCACCCCTCCACTTT
TRBV9,15,-,TRBJ1-1,-,CASSVGALGNTEAFF,TGTGCCAGCAGCGTAGGGGCTCTGGGGAACACTGAAGCTTTCTTT
TRBV27,15,TRBD1,TRBJ1-2,-,CASSLVRGQGDGYTF,TGTGCCAGCAGTTTGGTACGCGGACAGGGTGATGGCTACACCTTC
TRBV13,15,-,TRBJ1-2,-,CASSLMGGSHYGYTF,TGTGCCAGCAGCTTAATGGGAGGGTCTCACTATGGCTACACCTTC
TRBV19,16,TRBD2,TRBJ2-2,-,CASSALYGGAVGELFF,TGTGCCAGTAGTGCTCTTTACGGGGGGGCGGTCGGGGAGCTGTTTTTT
TRBV5-1,14,-,TRBJ2-7,few,CASSRSNRDHEQYF,TGCGCCAGCAGCCGAAGCAACAGGGACCACGAGCAGTACTTC
TRBV5-1,13,-,TRBJ2-5,few,CASSSGVQETQYF,TGCGCCAGCAGTTCGGGCGTACAAGAGACCCAGTACTTC
TRBV4-2,15,-,TRBJ1-5,-,CASSQEARGLGPQHF,TGTGCCAGCAGCCAAGAGGCCCGAGGGTTGGGGCCCCAGCATTTT
TRBV7-9,13,TRBD1,TRBJ1-2,-,CASSPDRIGGYTF,TGTGCCAGCAGCCCGGACAGGATTGGCGGCTACACCTTC
TRBV19,14,-,TRBJ2-2,-,CASSIAGNTGELFF,TGTGCCAGTAGTATTGCGGGGAACACCGGGGAGCTGTTTTTT
TRBV7-8,18,TRBD1,TRBJ2-4,-,CASSLVGQGGWPKNIQYF,TGTGCCAGCAGCTTAGTAGGACAGGGAGGTTGGCCCAAAAACATTCAGTACTTC
TRBV4-1,13,-,TRBJ2-5,-,CASSQDAEETQYF,TGCGCCAGCAGCCAAGATGCAGAAGAGACCCAGTACTTC
TRBV9,15,-,TRBJ2-6,-,CASRGRGSGANVLTF,TGTGCCAGCAGGGGCAGGGGATCCGGGGCCAACGTCCTGACTTTC
TRBV29-1,19,TRBD2,TRBJ2-5,-,CSVGAAGSWSSPVQETQYF,TGCAGCGTTGGAGCAGCGGGGAGCTGGTCCTCACCAGTCCAAGAGACCCAGTACTTC
TRBV25-1,14,-,TRBJ1-1,-,CASSDDRVTAEAFF,TGTGCCAGCAGTGACGATCGGGTAACGGCTGAAGCTTTCTTT
TRBV19,16,TRBD2,TRBJ2-4,-,CASSMSLAGSKNIQYF,TGTGCCAGTAGTATGTCCCTAGCGGGTTCAAAAAACATTCAGTACTTC
TRBV19,17,-,TRBJ2-3,once,CASSARERVVESDTQYF,TGTGCCAGTAGCGCACGGGAGAGGGTGGTTGAGTCCGATACGCAGTATTTT
TRBV13,13,-,TRBJ2-1,-,CASSLASYNEQFF,TGTGCCAGCAGCTTAGCGTCCTACAATGAGCAGTTCTTC
TRBV10-3,14,TRBD1,TRBJ1-1,-,CAIRDDRGNTEAFF,TGTGCCATCAGGGACGACAGGGGGAACACTGAAGCTTTCTTT
TRBV7-2,14,-,TRBJ2-7,-,CASSLGDAVYEQYF,TGTGCCAGCAGCTTAGGGGACGCAGTATACGAGCAGTACTTC
TRBV13,14,-,TRBJ2-7,-,CASSLGSFTYEQYF,TGTGCCAGTAGCTTAGGGTCATTCACCTACGAGCAGTACTTC
TRBV7-2,14,TRBD2,TRBJ2-7,-,CASSPLADGGEQYF,TGTGCCAGCAGCCCGCTAGCGGACGGGGGCGAGCAGTACTTC
TRBV30,11,-,TRBJ1-2,-,CAWSPQVGYTF,TGTGCCTGGAGTCCGCAGGTGGGCTACACCTTC
TRBV6-6,13,TRBD1,TRBJ2-3,-,CASGTGFTDTQYF,TGTGCCAGCGGGACAGGGTTTACAGATACGCAGTATTTT
TRBV5-1,20,-,TRBJ2-2,-,CASSPPRQTFIGVYTGELFF,TGCGCCAGCAGCCCCCCCCGGCAAACATTTATAGGTGTATACACCGGGGAGCTGTTTTTT
TRBV6-5,12,-,TRBJ1-1,-,CASEGQNTEAFF,TGTGCCAGCGAGGGGCAAAACACTGAAGCTTTCTTT
TRBV6-1,14,-,TRBJ2-1,-,CASSSFLGNNEQFF,TGTGCCAGCAGCTCCTTTCTGGGGAACAATGAGCAGTTCTTC
TRBV30,14,-,TRBJ2-5,-,CAWRPDRTPETQYF,TGTGCCTGGAGGCCCGACAGGACCCCCGAGACCCAGTACTTC
TRBV27,13,-,TRBJ2-7,-,CASSNLQGYEQYF,TGTGCCAGCAGCAACTTACAGGGTTACGAGCAGTACTTC
TRBV6-6,14,-,TRBJ2-7,once,CASSPTGFSYEQYF,TGTGCCAGCAGCCCGACAGGTTTTTCCTACGAGCAGTACTTC
TRBV7-9,15,TRBD1,TRBJ2-1,-,CASSLRGQVYNEQFF,TGTGCCAGCAGCTTAAGGGGACAGGTCTACAATGAGCAGTTCTTC
TRBV19,13,-,TRBJ2-5,few,CASSSAAQETQYF,TGTGCCAGTAGCTCTGCGGCCCAAGAGACCCAGTACTTC
TRBV4-1,14,-,TRBJ1-2,-,CASSQEKGKNGYTF,TGCGCCAGCAGCCAAGAGAAGGGTAAGAATGGCTACACCTTC
TRBV7-9,15,-,TRBJ2-5,-,CASSFLDRLQETQYF,TGTGCCAGCAGCTTTTTGGACAGACTGCAAGAGACCCAGTACTTC
TRBV4-1,16,-,TRBJ1-2,-,CASSQVQVGLFYGYTF,TGCGCCAGCAGCCAAGTTCAGGTTGGACTTTTCTATGGCTACACCTTC
TRBV7-5,9,-,TRBJ1-1,-,CAIWKRSFF,TGTGCCATTTGGAAGCGGTCTTTCTTT
TRBV19,12,-,TRBJ2-3,-,CASQDFGDTQYF,TGTGCCAGCCAGGATTTTGGAGATACGCAGTATTTT
TRBV4-1,12,-,TRBJ1-5,-,CASSQENQPQHF,TGCGCCAGCAGCCAAGAGAATCAGCCCCAGCATTTT
TRBV18,13,-,TRBJ1-4,-,CASSQGSNEKLFF,TGTGCCAGCTCACAGGGCTCTAATGAAAAACTGTTTTTT
TRBV6-5,14,TRBD1,TRBJ2-7,-,CASSPGTGVREQYF,TGTGCCAGCAGCCCCGGGACAGGGGTGAGGGAGCAGTACTTC
TRBV5-4,15,-,TRBJ2-2,-,CASSLEEGRTGELFF,TGTGCCAGCAGCTTGGAAGAAGGGCGCACCGGGGAGCTGTTTTTT